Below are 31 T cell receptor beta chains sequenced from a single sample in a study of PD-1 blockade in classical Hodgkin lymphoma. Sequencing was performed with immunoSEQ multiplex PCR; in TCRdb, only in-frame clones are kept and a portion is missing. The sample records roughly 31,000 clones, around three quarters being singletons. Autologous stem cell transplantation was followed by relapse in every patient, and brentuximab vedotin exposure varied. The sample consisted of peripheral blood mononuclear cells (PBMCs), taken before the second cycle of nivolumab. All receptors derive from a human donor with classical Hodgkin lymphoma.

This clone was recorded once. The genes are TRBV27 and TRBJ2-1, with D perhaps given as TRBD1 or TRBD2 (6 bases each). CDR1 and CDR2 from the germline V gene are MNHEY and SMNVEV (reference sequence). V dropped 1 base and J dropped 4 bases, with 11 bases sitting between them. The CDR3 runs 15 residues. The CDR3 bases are TGTGCCAGCAGTTTATTAGGGGGGCTTTACAATGAGCAGTTCTTC. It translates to CASSLLGGLYNEQFF.

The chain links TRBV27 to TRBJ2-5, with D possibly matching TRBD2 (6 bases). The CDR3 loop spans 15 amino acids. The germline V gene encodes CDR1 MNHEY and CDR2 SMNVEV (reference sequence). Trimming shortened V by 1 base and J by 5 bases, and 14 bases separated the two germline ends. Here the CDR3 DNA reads TGTGCCAGCAGTTTATACGGCGGGGCCCAGGAGACCCAGTACTTC. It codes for CASSLYGGAQETQYF.

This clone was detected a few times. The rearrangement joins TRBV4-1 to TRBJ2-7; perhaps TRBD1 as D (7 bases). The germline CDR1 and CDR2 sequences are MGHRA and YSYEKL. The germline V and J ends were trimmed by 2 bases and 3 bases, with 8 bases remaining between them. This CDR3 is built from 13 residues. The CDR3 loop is CASSQQGGYEQYF. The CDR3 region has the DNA TGCGCCAGCAGCCAACAGGGGGGCTACGAGCAGTACTTC.

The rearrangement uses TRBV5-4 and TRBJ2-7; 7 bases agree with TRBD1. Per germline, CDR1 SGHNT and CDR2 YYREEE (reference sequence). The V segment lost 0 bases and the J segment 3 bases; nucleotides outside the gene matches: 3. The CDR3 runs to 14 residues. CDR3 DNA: TGTGCCAGCAGCTTGGCAGGGGGTAGCTACGAGCAGTACTTC. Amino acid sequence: CASSLAGGSYEQYF.

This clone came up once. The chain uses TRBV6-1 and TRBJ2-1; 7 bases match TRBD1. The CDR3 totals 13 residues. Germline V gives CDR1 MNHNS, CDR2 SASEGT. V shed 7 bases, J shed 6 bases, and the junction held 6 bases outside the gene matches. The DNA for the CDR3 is TGTGCCAGCATTCTAGACAGGGTCAATGAGCAGTTCTTC. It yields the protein CASILDRVNEQFF.

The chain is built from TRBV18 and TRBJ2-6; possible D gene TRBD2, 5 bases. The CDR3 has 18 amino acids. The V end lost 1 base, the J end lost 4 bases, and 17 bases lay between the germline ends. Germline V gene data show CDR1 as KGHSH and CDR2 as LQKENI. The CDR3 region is CASSPLRGRAAGANVLTF. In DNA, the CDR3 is TGTGCCAGCTCACCACTCCGGGGTCGGGCAGCGGGGGCCAACGTCCTGACTTTC. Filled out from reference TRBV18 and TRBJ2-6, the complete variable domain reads NAGVMQNPRHLVRRRGQEARLRCSPMKGHSHVYWYRQLPEEGLKFMVYLQKENIIDESGMPKERFSAEFPKEGPSILRIQQVVRGDSAAYFCASSPLRGRAAGANVLTFGAGSRLTVL.

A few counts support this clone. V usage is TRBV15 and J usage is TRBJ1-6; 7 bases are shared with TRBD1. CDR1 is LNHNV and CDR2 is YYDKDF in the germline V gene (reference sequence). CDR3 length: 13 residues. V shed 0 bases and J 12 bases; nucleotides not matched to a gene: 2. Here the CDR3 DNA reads TGTGCCACCAGCAGAGACAACAGGGGACCCCTCCACTTT. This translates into CATSRDNRGPLHF. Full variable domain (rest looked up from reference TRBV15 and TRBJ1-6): DAMVIQNPRYQVTQFGKPVTLSCSQTLNHNVMYWYQQKSSQAPKLLFHYYDKDFNNEADTPDNFQSRRPNTSFCFLDIRSPGLGDTAMYLCATSRDNRGPLHFGNGTRLTVT.

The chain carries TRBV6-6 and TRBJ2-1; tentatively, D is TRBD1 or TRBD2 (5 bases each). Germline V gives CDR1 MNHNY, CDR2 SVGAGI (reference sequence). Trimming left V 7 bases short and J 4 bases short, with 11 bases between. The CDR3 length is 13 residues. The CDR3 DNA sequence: TGTGCCAGCAATATTGAGGGGTACAATGAGCAGTTCTTC. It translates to CASNIEGYNEQFF.

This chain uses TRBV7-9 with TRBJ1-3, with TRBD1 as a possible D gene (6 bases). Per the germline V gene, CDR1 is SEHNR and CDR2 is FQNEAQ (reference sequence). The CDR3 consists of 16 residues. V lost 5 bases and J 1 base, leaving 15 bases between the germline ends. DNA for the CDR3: TGTGCCAGCAGCGCACGAGGACAGACTTCTGGAAACACCATATATTTT. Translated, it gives CASSARGQTSGNTIYF.

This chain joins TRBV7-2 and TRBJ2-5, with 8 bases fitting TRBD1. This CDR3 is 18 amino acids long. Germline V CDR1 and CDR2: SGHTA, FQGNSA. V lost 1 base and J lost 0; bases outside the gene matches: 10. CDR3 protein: CASSLEGTGFLYQETQYF. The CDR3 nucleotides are TGTGCCAGCAGCTTAGAAGGGACAGGTTTTTTGTACCAAGAGACCCAGTACTTC. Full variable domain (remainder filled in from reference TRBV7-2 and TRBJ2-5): GAGVSQSPSNKVTEKGKDVELRCDPISGHTALYWYRQSLGQGLEFLIYFQGNSAPDKSGLPSDRFSAERTGGSVSTLTIQRTQQEDSAVYLCASSLEGTGFLYQETQYFGPGTRLLVL.

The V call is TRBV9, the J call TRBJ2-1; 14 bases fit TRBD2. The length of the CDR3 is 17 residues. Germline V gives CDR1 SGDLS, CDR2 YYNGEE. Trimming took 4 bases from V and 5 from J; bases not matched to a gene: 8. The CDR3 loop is CASSIGLAGGVNNEQFF. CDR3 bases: TGTGCCAGCAGCATAGGACTAGCGGGAGGAGTAAACAATGAGCAGTTCTTC. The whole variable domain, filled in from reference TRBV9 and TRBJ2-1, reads DSGVTQTPKHLITATGQRVTLRCSPRSGDLSVYWYQQSLDQGLQFLIQYYNGEERAKGNILERFSAQQFPDLHSELNLSSLELGDSALYFCASSIGLAGGVNNEQFFGPGTRLTVL.

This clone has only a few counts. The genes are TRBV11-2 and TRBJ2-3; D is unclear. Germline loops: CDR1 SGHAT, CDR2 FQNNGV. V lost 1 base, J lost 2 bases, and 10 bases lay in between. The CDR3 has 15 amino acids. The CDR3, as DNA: TGTGCCAGCAGCTTAGTAACAGATAACACAGATACGCAGTATTTT. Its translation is CASSLVTDNTDTQYF. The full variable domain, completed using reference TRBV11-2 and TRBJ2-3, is EAGVAQSPRYKIIEKRQSVAFWCNPISGHATLYWYQQILGQGPKLLIQFQNNGVVDDSQLPKDRFSAERLKGVDSTLKIQPAKLEDSAVYLCASSLVTDNTDTQYFGPGTRLTVL.

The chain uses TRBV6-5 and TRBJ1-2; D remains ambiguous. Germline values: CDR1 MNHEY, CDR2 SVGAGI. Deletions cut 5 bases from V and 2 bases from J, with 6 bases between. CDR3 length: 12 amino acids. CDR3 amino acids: CASSPQNYGYTF. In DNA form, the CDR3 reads TGTGCCAGCAGTCCTCAGAACTATGGCTACACCTTC.

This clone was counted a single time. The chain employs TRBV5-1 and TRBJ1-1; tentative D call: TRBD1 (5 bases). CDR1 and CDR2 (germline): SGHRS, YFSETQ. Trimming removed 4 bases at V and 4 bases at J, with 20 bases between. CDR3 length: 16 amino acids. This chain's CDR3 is CASSRGAITSSTEAFF. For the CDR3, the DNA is TGCGCCAGCAGCCGGGGCGCGATAACGTCGAGCACTGAAGCTTTCTTT.

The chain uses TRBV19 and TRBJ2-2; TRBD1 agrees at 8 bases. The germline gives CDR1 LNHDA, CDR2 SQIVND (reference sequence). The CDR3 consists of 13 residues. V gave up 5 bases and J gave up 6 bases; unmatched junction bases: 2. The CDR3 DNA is TGTGCCAGTAGTCTGGACAGGGCCGGGGAGCTGTTTTTT. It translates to CASSLDRAGELFF.

The DNA for the CDR3 is TGTGCCAGCAGTCTAGGGGGACAGGGTTACGAGCAGTACTTC. This translates into CASSLGGQGYEQYF. This rearrangement joins TRBV28 to TRBJ2-7, with TRBD1 identical over 9 bases. The germline gives CDR1 MDHEN, CDR2 SYDVKM. V lost 5 bases, J lost 4 bases, and 6 bases stayed unmatched. The CDR3 is 14 residues long. The full variable domain, completed using reference TRBV28 and TRBJ2-7, is DVKVTQSSRYLVKRTGEKVFLECVQDMDHENMFWYRQDPGLGLRLIYFSYDVKMKEKGDIPEGYSVSREKKERFSLILESASTNQTSMYLCASSLGGQGYEQYFGPGTRLTVT.

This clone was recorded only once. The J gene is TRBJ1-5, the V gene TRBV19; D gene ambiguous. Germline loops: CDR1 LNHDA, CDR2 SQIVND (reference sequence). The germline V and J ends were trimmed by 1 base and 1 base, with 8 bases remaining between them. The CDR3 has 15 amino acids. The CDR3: CASSIGQVSNQPQHF. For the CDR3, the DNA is TGTGCCAGTAGTATAGGGCAGGTGAGCAATCAGCCCCAGCATTTT.

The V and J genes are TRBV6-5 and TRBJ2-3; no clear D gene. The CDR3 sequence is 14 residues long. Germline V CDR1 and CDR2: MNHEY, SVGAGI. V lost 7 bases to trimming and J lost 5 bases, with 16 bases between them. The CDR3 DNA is TGTGCCAGCATCCTTCGGATGGAGCGAGATACGCAGTATTTT. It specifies CASILRMERDTQYF.

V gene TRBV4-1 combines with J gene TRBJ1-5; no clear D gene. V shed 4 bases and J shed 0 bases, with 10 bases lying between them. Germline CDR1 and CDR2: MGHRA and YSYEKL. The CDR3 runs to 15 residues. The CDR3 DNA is TGCGCCAGCAGCCCTCGGGCTGTTAGCAATCAGCCCCAGCATTTT. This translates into CASSPRAVSNQPQHF.

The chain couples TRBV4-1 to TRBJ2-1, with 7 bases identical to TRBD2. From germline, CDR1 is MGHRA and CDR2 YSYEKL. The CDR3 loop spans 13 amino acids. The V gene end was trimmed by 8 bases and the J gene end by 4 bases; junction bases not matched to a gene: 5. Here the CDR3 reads CASALAEYNEQFF. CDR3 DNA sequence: TGCGCCAGCGCGCTAGCGGAATACAATGAGCAGTTCTTC.

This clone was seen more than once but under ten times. CDR3 residues: CASSSSREGLLDEQYF. For the CDR3, the DNA is TGTGCCAGCAGCTCATCCCGGGAGGGCCTTTTGGACGAGCAGTACTTC. The chain couples TRBV13 to TRBJ2-7; 8 bases are a match to TRBD2. Germline trimming cut 4 bases from V and 5 bases from J; bases unmatched to any gene: 13. There are 16 residues in the CDR3. Germline lookup yields CDR1 PRHDT and CDR2 FYEKMQ (reference sequence).

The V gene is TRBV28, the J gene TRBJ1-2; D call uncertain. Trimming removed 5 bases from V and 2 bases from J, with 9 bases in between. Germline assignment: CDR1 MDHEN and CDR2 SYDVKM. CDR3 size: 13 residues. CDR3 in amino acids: CASSRVQNYGYTF. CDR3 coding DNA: TGTGCCAGCAGTCGGGTCCAAAACTATGGCTACACCTTC.

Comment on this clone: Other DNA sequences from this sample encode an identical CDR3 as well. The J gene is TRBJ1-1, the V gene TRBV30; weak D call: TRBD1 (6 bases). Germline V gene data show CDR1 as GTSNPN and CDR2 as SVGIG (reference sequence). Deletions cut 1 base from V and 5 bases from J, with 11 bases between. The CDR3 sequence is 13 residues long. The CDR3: CAWSGQGRTEAFF. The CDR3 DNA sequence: TGTGCCTGGAGTGGCCAGGGGCGGACTGAAGCTTTCTTT.

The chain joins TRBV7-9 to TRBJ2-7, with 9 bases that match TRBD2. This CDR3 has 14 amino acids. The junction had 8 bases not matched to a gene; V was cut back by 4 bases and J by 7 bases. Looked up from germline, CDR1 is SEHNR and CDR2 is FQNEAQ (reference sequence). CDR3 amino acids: CASSSSGIGWEQYF. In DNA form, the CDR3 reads TGTGCCAGCAGCTCTAGCGGGATTGGATGGGAGCAGTACTTC.

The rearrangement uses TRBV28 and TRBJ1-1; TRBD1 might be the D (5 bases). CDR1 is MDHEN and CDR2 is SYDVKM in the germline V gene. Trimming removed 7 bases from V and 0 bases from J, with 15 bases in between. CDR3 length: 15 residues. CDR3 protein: CASTLEEGMNTEAFF. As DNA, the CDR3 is TGTGCCAGCACACTGGAGGAGGGGATGAACACTGAAGCTTTCTTT. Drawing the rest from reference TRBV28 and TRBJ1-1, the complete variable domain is DVKVTQSSRYLVKRTGEKVFLECVQDMDHENMFWYRQDPGLGLRLIYFSYDVKMKEKGDIPEGYSVSREKKERFSLILESASTNQTSMYLCASTLEEGMNTEAFFGQGTRLTVV.

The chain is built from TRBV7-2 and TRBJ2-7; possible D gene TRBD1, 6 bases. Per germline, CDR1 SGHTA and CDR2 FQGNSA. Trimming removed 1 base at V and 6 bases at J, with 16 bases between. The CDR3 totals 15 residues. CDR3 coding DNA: TGTGCCAGCAGCTTAGTAGGGGGAAATAAACTCGAGCAGTACTTC. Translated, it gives CASSLVGGNKLEQYF.

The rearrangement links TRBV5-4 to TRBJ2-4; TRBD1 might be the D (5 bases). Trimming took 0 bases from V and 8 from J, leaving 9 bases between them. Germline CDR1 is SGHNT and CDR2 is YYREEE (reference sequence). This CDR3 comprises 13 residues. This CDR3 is CASSLEGVDIQYF. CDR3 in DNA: TGTGCCAGCAGCTTGGAAGGGGTAGACATTCAGTACTTC.

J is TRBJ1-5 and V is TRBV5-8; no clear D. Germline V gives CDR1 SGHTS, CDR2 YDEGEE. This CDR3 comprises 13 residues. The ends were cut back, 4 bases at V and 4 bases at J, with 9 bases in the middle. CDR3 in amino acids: CASSTRPNQPQHF. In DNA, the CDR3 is TGTGCCAGCAGCACTCGACCAAATCAGCCCCAGCATTTT.

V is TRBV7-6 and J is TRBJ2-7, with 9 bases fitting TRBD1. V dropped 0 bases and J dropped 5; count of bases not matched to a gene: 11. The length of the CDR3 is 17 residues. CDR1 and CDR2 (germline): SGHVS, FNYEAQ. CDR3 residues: CASSLALPGTGNHEQYF. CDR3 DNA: TGTGCCAGCAGCTTAGCCTTACCCGGGACAGGGAACCACGAGCAGTACTTC. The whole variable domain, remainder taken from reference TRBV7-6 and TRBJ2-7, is GAGVSQSPRYKVTKRGQDVALRCDPISGHVSLYWYRQALGQGPEFLTYFNYEAQQDKSGLPNDRFSAERPEGSISTLTIQRTEQRDSAMYRCASSLALPGTGNHEQYFGPGTRLTVT.

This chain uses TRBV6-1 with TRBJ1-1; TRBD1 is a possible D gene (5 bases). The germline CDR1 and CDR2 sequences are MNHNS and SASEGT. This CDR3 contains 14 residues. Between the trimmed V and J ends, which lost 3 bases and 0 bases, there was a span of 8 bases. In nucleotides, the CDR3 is TGTGCCAGCAGTGATTGGGGGGTGAACACTGAAGCTTTCTTT. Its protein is CASSDWGVNTEAFF.

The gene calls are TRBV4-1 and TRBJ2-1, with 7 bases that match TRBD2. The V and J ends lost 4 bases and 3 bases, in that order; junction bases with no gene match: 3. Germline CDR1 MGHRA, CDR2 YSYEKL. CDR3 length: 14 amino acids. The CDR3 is CASSLERDYNEQFF. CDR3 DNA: TGCGCCAGCAGCCTAGAGCGGGACTACAATGAGCAGTTCTTC.